This passage covers 10 T cell receptor beta chains from one sample sequenced in a study of control samples from healthy donors and cancer patients (dated by TCRdb to the early 2020s). Library creation used the immunoSEQ multiplex PCR assay. TCRdb stores this immuneACCESS table with in-frame sequences only. Part of the clones is absent; in the studies checked, under half of the shortfall reflects unresolved V genes, and no reason is known for the rest. Within this sample are a few thousand clones, with around 77% of them counted one time only. Roughly 8.9% of the sample comes from the top ten. The sequenced sample was formalin-fixed, paraffin-embedded tissue. These TCRs come from a female donor with melanoma.

V usage is TRBV6-2 or TRBV6-3 and J usage is TRBJ2-3; D gene unclear. V was trimmed by 5 bases and J by 9 bases, leaving 27 bases between them. There are 17 residues in the CDR3. CDR1 and CDR2 (germline): MNHEY, SVGEGT. CDR3 amino acids: CASSPIVGSPAARTQYF. The CDR3 nucleotides are TGTGCCAGCAGTCCCATCGTGGGGTCCCCTGCGGCCCGGACGCAGTATTTT.

This chain connects TRBV6-2 or TRBV6-3 to TRBJ2-1, with 11 bases matching TRBD2. Germline V gives CDR1 MNHEY, CDR2 SVGEGT. J was trimmed by 8 bases and V by 0 bases; bases with no gene match: 9. This CDR3 region has 17 residues. The CDR3 sequence is CASSYSTFSGRAYEQFF. The CDR3 DNA reads TGTGCCAGCAGTTACTCAACTTTTAGCGGGAGGGCCTATGAGCAGTTCTTC.

This chain uses TRBV3-1 (or the pseudogene TRBV3-2) with TRBJ2-1, with D uncertain. Trimming removed 1 base at V and 0 bases at J, with 7 bases between. This CDR3 comprises 15 residues. The germline gives CDR1 LGHDT, CDR2 YNNKEL (reference sequence). CDR3 residues: CASSQGQVSYNEQFF. The DNA for the CDR3 is TGTGCCAGCAGCCAAGGCCAGGTCTCCTACAATGAGCAGTTCTTC.

V is TRBV29-1 and J is TRBJ2-5; D possibly corresponds to TRBD1 (5 bases). CDR1 is SQVTM, CDR2 ANQGSEA, per germline. This CDR3 has 15 amino acids. Trimming stripped 4 bases from V and 1 base from J, with 16 bases between. The CDR3 DNA sequence: TGCAGCGTTGGGAATCACGGCAGGGCCCAAGAGACCCAGTACTTC. Translation: CSVGNHGRAQETQYF.

The chain is built from TRBV24-1 and TRBJ2-5; 8 nucleotides agree with TRBD1. The CDR3 contains 17 residues. Germline V CDR1 and CDR2: KGHDR, SFDVKD. V lost 4 bases and J lost 4; bases outside the gene matches: 13. In DNA, the CDR3 is TGTGCCACCAGTGACTACCTGGGCGCAGGGGGCAGAGAGACCCAGTACTTC. Translating gives CATSDYLGAGGRETQYF.

The rearrangement joins TRBV18 to TRBJ1-1; TRBD1 is a possible D gene (5 bases). V was cut by 2 bases and J by 1 base, with 8 bases left in between. The CDR3 consists of 14 residues. Germline CDR1 reads KGHSH; CDR2 reads LQKENI. This chain's CDR3 is CASSPTGGNTEAFF. The CDR3 coding sequence is TGTGCCAGCTCACCAACGGGGGGGAACACTGAAGCTTTCTTT.

The chain joins TRBV19 to TRBJ1-2; a weak D match, TRBD1 (5 bases). CDR1 is LNHDA and CDR2 is SQIVND in the germline V gene (reference sequence). The CDR3 sequence is 13 residues long. Deletions cut 10 bases from V and 8 bases from J, with 20 bases between. The CDR3 DNA reads TGTGCCACCACCGACCGGGGGGGAAGAGGCTACACCTTC. It is translated as CATTDRGGRGYTF.

The chain couples TRBV6-6 to TRBJ1-1, with a possible D match to TRBD1 (6 bases). Trimming took off 7 bases at V and 4 bases at J, with 10 bases between the two ends. The CDR3 covers 12 residues. Germline CDR1 and CDR2: MNHNY and SVGAGI (reference sequence). The CDR3 loop reads CASIKDSTEAFF. DNA of the CDR3: TGTGCCAGCATAAAGGACAGCACTGAAGCTTTCTTT.

The chain carries TRBV15 and TRBJ2-1; possible D gene TRBD2, 6 bases. V lost 1 base and J lost 6, with 16 bases in between. Germline V gene lookup returns CDR1 LNHNV and CDR2 YYDKDF (reference sequence). This CDR3 region has 16 residues. This chain's CDR3 is CATSRGGYGSLNEQFF. The CDR3 nucleotides are TGTGCCACCAGCAGAGGTGGGTACGGGAGCCTCAATGAGCAGTTCTTC.

V is TRBV10-3 and J is TRBJ1-1; D uncertain. The CDR3 has 12 residues. V lost 3 bases, J lost 6 bases, and 8 bases lay in between. Germline CDR1 is ENHRY and CDR2 is SYGVKD. The CDR3 DNA reads TGTGCCATCAGTGAATGGACCTCTGAAGCTTTCTTT. It specifies CAISEWTSEAFF.